The T cell receptor beta chain under discussion was sequenced for a study of radiation and T cells in renal cell carcinoma. This CDR3 comprises 15 residues. Sample time point: baseline pretreatment blood. The treatment here: 15 Gy SBRT to primary tumor, nephrectomy 4 weeks later. Profiled with immunoSEQ multiplex PCR; TCRdb holds only in-frame clones, not every one. This sample has 100,000 to 150,000 clones, with about four fifths found just once. V usage is TRBV21-1 and J usage is TRBJ1-2. TRBV21-1 is tagged as a pseudogene. The sequence was collected from an older woman with renal cell carcinoma. The sample in question was blood, obtained from a patient whose treatment included radiotherapy and nephrectomy. CDR3 sequence (DNA): TGTGCCAGCAGCAAAGTTGAGAGGCCGTTCTATGGCTACACCTTC. Amino acid sequence: CASSKVERPFYGYTF.